This T cell receptor (beta chain) emerged from a study of OX40 agonist ivuxolimab in advanced cancers. The study in broad terms: Ivuxolimab was an agonistic, fully human IgG2 monoclonal antibody directed against OX40 (CD134), a costimulatory receptor. Patients were allowed to have had prior anti-PD-1, anti-PD-L1 or anti-CTLA-4 therapy, and roughly 40% of the dose-escalation patients had previously received checkpoint inhibitors. Partial responses were achieved by three dose-escalation patients, of whom one had hepatocellular carcinoma and two had cutaneous melanoma. Intravenous ivuxolimab was administered to patients every 2 weeks at six dose levels: 0.01, 0.1, 0.3, 1.5, 3 and 10 mg/kg. Among the approximately 50 dose-escalation patients, about 19 had hepatocellular carcinoma, 15 or so melanoma, 9 renal cell carcinoma and 9 head and neck cancer. The monotherapy dose-escalation portion (N ≈ 55 patients) of the phase I ivuxolimab trial is reported in the paper. In the dose-escalation cohort, approximately 80% of patients were male, and the mean age was 60 years with a range of about 20 to 79. Peripheral TCRbeta sequencing was intended to test whether TCR sequence diversity was altered and clonal T-cell expansion was caused by ivuxolimab.

To note about this clone: No cognate antigen has been identified for it. Base qualities are not recorded, but no much larger clone differs from it by a single base.

Genomic DNA was isolated from the sorted cells so that the TCRbeta CDR3 region could be sequenced. TCRbeta CDR3 regions were sequenced using the immunoSEQ Assay. The source is immuneACCESS, and TCRdb retained only in-frame sequences with V and J called. Part of the clones is not carried over; for the studies checked, unresolved V genes explain less than half of this, and the remainder is unexplained. This sample is represented by about 24,000 clones; roughly 84% of them were singletons. The ten largest clones add up to 15% to 20% of the sample. What the authors observed across the whole study: Partial responders in the 0.1-3.0 mg/kg groups had among the lowest normalized peripheral clonal expansion, especially among CD8+ T cells. Which antigens the clonally expanded peripheral T cells were specific for was not determined. Low levels of normalized T-cell clonal expansion were also seen in some patients who did not respond. At doses of 0.1 to 3.0 mg/kg, clonal expansion of both CD4+ and CD8+ T cells in blood was seen between baseline and week 6. After ivuxolimab, expanded clones were on average more numerous among CD8+ T cells than among CD4+ T cells.

Patients with autoimmune disease history or receiving systemic immunosuppression were excluded from the trial. Peripheral blood for TCR sequencing was collected from all dose cohorts at baseline, on cycle 4 day 1, and on cycle 7 day 1. The samples were drawn from a first-in-human, open-label, multicenter phase I dose-escalation trial of ivuxolimab. Adults with locally advanced or metastatic melanoma, renal cell carcinoma, hepatocellular carcinoma or head and neck squamous cell carcinoma were enrolled in the trial. CD4+ and CD8+ T cells were sorted separately from peripheral blood before TCR sequencing. V loses 0 bases of germline sequence and J loses 4 bases, and the interval between the two ends is 6 bases. From cysteine to phenylalanine, the CDR3 is 14 amino acids long. The sequence is cut down to CDR3 DNA, 42 bases in frame from base 1. CDR1 is given as SGHTA and CDR2 as FQGTGA, both from the germline V gene.

The source was CD4+ or CD8+ T cells sorted from blood, collected in a trial of the OX40 agonist ivuxolimab. The chain joins TRBV7-3 to TRBJ2-2; a weak D assignment points to TRBD1 (6 bases agree). The receptor's source is an adult with an advanced solid tumor such as melanoma, head and neck, liver or kidney cancer. The DNA reads as follows: TGTGCCAGCAGCTTAACAGGGGGCACCGGGGAGCTGTTTTTT. Its coded protein is CASSLTGGTGELFF. With all but the CDR3 taken from the reference TRBV7-3 and TRBJ2-2 genes, the full variable domain is: GAGVSQTPSNKVTEKGKYVELRCDPISGHTALYWYRQSLGQGPEFLIYFQGTGAADDSGLPNDRFFAVRPEGSVSTLKIQRTERGDSAVYLCASSLTGGTGELFFGEGSRLTVL.